This T cell receptor (beta chain) stems from a study of T cell responses to AZD1222 COVID-19 vaccine. Study-wide findings and caveats: Spike-specific TCRs gained breadth and depth after people received two AZD1222 doses. Sampling that yielded the repertoires occurred only after the peak T cell response. Donors were chiefly white British, with a greater number of females, and clonal diversity was perhaps underestimated. Nearly half of spike-specific TCRs reportedly go after variant regions that carry no mutations.

A note on this clone: What it binds is unknown.

CDR3 length equals 15 residues. Trimming took 8 bases from V and 1 from J, leaving 12 bases between them. Germline V gene lookup returns CDR1 MDHEN and CDR2 SYDVKM. TCRdb's table, derived via immunoSEQ multiplex PCR, lists solely in-frame clones and lacks some. The sample comprises around 180,000 clones, roughly 90% of which are singletons, and 2.6% rests with the top ten. The V gene is TRBV28, the J gene TRBJ1-6; D gene uncertain. The clonotype was recovered from an adult in good health. Sample: peripheral blood, taken on day 0 of AZD1222 vaccination. CDR3 residues: CASRTWESYNSPLHF. The CDR3 bases are TGTGCCAGCCGCACATGGGAATCCTATAATTCACCCCTCCACTTT.